Shown below are 22 T cell receptor beta chains from a single sample sequenced in a study of T cells after yellow fever vaccination (dated by TCRdb to between 2019 and 2020). What the treatment or condition label conveys for this sample: live attenuated yellow fever vaccine strain. The method behind the library was 5' RACE. Instrument on record: Illumina NovaSeq 6000. TCRdb itself trimmed the public reads at Q25 with fastp, ran MiXCR and retained productive beta chains. Rows with a matching CDR3 protein are joined into one entry that keeps the most common DNA and genes. The sample table records just over 300,000 distinct CDR3 sequences; less than 4.5% of these occur just once. The ten largest make up about 20% of the sample. The sample in question was PBMCs, obtained on the day of the yellow fever booster vaccination. These receptors came from a man aged 18 to 29 who received the YFV17D yellow fever vaccine.

At least ten counts were recorded for this clonotype. The V and J genes are TRBV15 and TRBJ2-2, with no clear D. CDR1 and CDR2 from the germline V gene are LNHNV and YYDKDF (reference sequence). V was cut by 0 bases and J by 6 bases, with 17 bases left in between. The CDR3 sequence is 17 residues long. The CDR3 region has the DNA TGTGCCACCAGCAGAGATCCGGCAGCCCAAGGTCCCGGGGAGCTGTTTTTT. The encoded protein is CATSRDPAAQGPGELFF. Looking up the rest from reference TRBV15 and TRBJ2-2 gives the full variable domain: DAMVIQNPRYQVTQFGKPVTLSCSQTLNHNVMYWYQQKSSQAPKLLFHYYDKDFNNEADTPDNFQSRRPNTSFCFLDIRSPGLGDTAMYLCATSRDPAAQGPGELFFGEGSRLTVL.

At least ten counts were recorded for this clonotype. The V and J genes are TRBV9 and TRBJ1-4, with 7 bases that match TRBD1. V gave up 0 bases and J gave up 7 bases; unmatched junction bases: 9. This CDR3 spans 16 amino acids. The V gene's germline CDR1 is SGDLS and CDR2 YYNGEE. The CDR3 spells CASSVGPGDRSEKLFF. The CDR3 DNA reads TGTGCCAGCAGCGTAGGGCCAGGGGACAGATCTGAAAAACTGTTTTTT.

In this sample, this clonotype turned up a few times. This chain links TRBV6-5 with TRBJ2-1, with 10 positions matching TRBD2. Germline loops: CDR1 MNHEY, CDR2 SVGAGI. V lost 0 bases to trimming and J lost 0 bases; unmatched junction nucleotides: 5. This CDR3 contains 18 residues. This CDR3 is CASSYSGLAASSYNEQFF. As DNA, the CDR3 is TGTGCCAGCAGTTACTCCGGACTAGCGGCGAGCTCCTACAATGAGCAGTTCTTC.

This clonotype occurred many times. This chain connects TRBV5-1 to TRBJ2-3, with TRBD2 matching 10 bases. The V gene end was trimmed by 4 bases and the J gene end by 6 bases; junction bases not matched to a gene: 8. CDR1 SGHRS and CDR2 YFSETQ come from the germline V gene. The CDR3 has 15 amino acids. This chain's CDR3 is CASSLSGGLEDTQYF. DNA of the CDR3: TGCGCCAGCAGCCTTAGCGGGGGGCTTGAGGATACGCAGTATTTT.

This clonotype was seen at least ten times. This sequence joins TRBV5-1 and TRBJ2-1; 9 bases match TRBD2. Trimming at V came to 2 bases and at J to 4 bases, leaving 1 base not matched to a gene. Germline V gene lookup returns CDR1 SGHRS and CDR2 YFSETQ. The length of the CDR3 is 14 residues. CDR3 coding DNA: TGCGCCAGCAGCTTCCTAGCGGGGTACAATGAGCAGTTCTTC. Translation gives CASSFLAGYNEQFF.

This rearrangement joins TRBV3-1 to TRBJ2-1; 10 bases are shared with TRBD2. CDR1 and CDR2 from the germline V gene are LGHDT and YNNKEL (reference sequence). The CDR3 spans 15 residues. Unmatched junction bases numbered 7, after V lost 2 bases and J lost 9 bases. DNA for the CDR3: TGTGCCAGCAGCCAACCTAGCGGGGGAGTAATTGAGCAGTTCTTC. This codes for CASSQPSGGVIEQFF.

This clonotype was seen many times. The V gene is TRBV12-3 or TRBV12-4, the J gene TRBJ2-5, with D possibly matching TRBD2 (6 bases). V lost 3 bases and J lost 5, with 16 bases in between. CDR3 length: 15 amino acids. This CDR3 is CASSLDYVLSETQYF. The CDR3 DNA reads as TGTGCCAGCAGTTTGGACTATGTTCTCTCGGAGACCCAGTACTTC.

This clonotype was seen only a few times. The V call is TRBV6-2 or TRBV6-3, the J call TRBJ2-7; TRBD1 is a possible D gene (5 bases). This CDR3 is built from 12 residues. Germline CDR1 is MNHEY and CDR2 is SVGEGT. V lost 5 bases, J lost 6 bases, and 11 bases lay in between. CDR3 DNA: TGTGCCAGCAGTCGTAGGGGTGGCGAGCAGTACTTC. Translating gives CASSRRGGEQYF.

There are a few counts of this clonotype. The chain uses TRBV6-6 and TRBJ2-2; D possibly corresponds to TRBD1 (5 bases). The ends were cut back, 5 bases at V and 6 bases at J, with 10 bases in the middle. This CDR3 has 13 amino acids. Germline V gene data show CDR1 as MNHNY and CDR2 as SVGAGI (reference sequence). DNA for the CDR3: TGTGCCAGCAGTGGGCAGGGCCCCGGGGAGCTGTTTTTT. Amino acid sequence: CASSGQGPGELFF.

There are a few counts of this clonotype. The chain carries TRBV7-2 and TRBJ2-3, with a weak D call TRBD1 (5 bases). The CDR3 runs to 15 residues. Per the germline V gene, CDR1 is SGHTA and CDR2 is FQGNSA. The V gene lost 6 bases and the J gene lost 0 bases, with 13 bases spanning the gap. The CDR3 loop is CASRIGVGSTDTQYF. CDR3 coding DNA: TGTGCCAGCAGGATAGGGGTCGGCAGCACAGATACGCAGTATTTT.

This chain links TRBV27 with TRBJ2-2, with D hard to call. Germline values: CDR1 MNHEY, CDR2 SMNVEV (reference sequence). This CDR3 has 15 amino acids. V was cut by 7 bases and J by 0 bases, with 12 bases left in between. The CDR3 spells CASTPRPTNTGELFF. CDR3 coding DNA: TGTGCCAGCACTCCACGGCCTACGAACACCGGGGAGCTGTTTTTT.

With regard to this clonotype: Just one base apart from a much larger clone, this may be a read error. The genes are TRBV11-2 and TRBJ2-2; D is perhaps TRBD1 (6 bases). V shed 8 bases and J shed 1 base, with 14 bases lying between them. Per the germline V gene, CDR1 is SGHAT and CDR2 is FQNNGV. CDR3 length: 15 residues. CDR3 coding DNA: TGTGCCAGCCGCCCTTTGACAGGGAACACCGGGGAGCTGTTTTTT. It specifies CASRPLTGNTGELFF.

In this sample, this clonotype turned up a few times. This sequence joins TRBV6-6 and TRBJ1-2, with 9 bases aligning to TRBD1. The CDR3 has 12 amino acids. The germline CDR1 and CDR2 sequences are MNHNY and SVGAGI (reference sequence). With V trimmed by 5 bases and J by 8 bases, 3 bases remained unmatched. For the CDR3, the DNA is TGTGCCAGCAGTAGGACAGGGGTAGGCTACACCTTC. This translates into CASSRTGVGYTF.

This clonotype was detected a few times. The rearrangement joins TRBV4-3 to TRBJ1-6; D ambiguous. V lost 0 bases and J lost 3, with 6 bases in between. Germline loops: CDR1 LGHNA, CDR2 YSLEER. This CDR3 is built from 15 residues. The CDR3 here is CASSQESNYNSPLHF. CDR3 DNA: TGCGCCAGCAGCCAAGAGTCGAACTATAATTCACCCCTCCACTTT.

The chain couples TRBV20-1 to TRBJ2-3; the match to TRBD2 covers 9 bases. Germline trimming cut 6 bases from V and 5 bases from J; bases unmatched to any gene: 9. The CDR3 is 14 amino acids. In germline, CDR1 is DFQATT, CDR2 SNEGSKA (reference sequence). The CDR3 spells CSAPAGGSQDTQYF. CDR3 DNA: TGCAGTGCACCAGCGGGGGGATCCCAAGATACGCAGTATTTT.

J is TRBJ2-7 and V is TRBV11-2, with 10 positions matching TRBD1. Germline V CDR1 and CDR2: SGHAT, FQNNGV. V trimming: 3 bases; J trimming: 5 bases; junction bases outside the gene matches: 4. There are 14 residues in the CDR3. In nucleotides, the CDR3 is TGTGCCAGCAGCTTTGGGACAGGGGCCGACGAGCAGTACTTC. Protein: CASSFGTGADEQYF.

The V gene is TRBV12-3 or TRBV12-4, the J gene TRBJ1-2; D not resolved. V was cut by 8 bases and J by 0 bases, with 16 bases left in between. There are 15 residues in the CDR3. In DNA form, the CDR3 reads TGTGCCAGCGGATTACGCAGAATAACTAACTATGGCTACACCTTC. Its translation is CASGLRRITNYGYTF.

This clonotype was observed a few times. The chain links TRBV5-1 to TRBJ1-3, with 7 bases lining up with TRBD1. Losses at the gene ends were 0 bases for V and 0 bases for J; bases not matched to a gene: 9. Germline CDR1 and CDR2: SGHRS and YFSETQ. The CDR3 is made up of 18 amino acids. CDR3 sequence (DNA): TGCGCCAGCAGCTTGGGCCAGGGGGTACTACTCTCTGGAAACACCATATATTTT. This encodes CASSLGQGVLLSGNTIYF.

In its sample, this clonotype was seen many times. J is TRBJ2-5 and V is TRBV20-1; D is unclear. Deletions cut 0 bases from V and 0 bases from J, with 8 bases between. CDR3 size: 14 residues. Germline V gives CDR1 DFQATT, CDR2 SNEGSKA (reference sequence). The CDR3 is CSAREGWYQETQYF. The CDR3 DNA sequence: TGCAGTGCTAGAGAGGGGTGGTACCAAGAGACCCAGTACTTC.

This clonotype showed up many times. This chain connects TRBV7-2 to TRBJ2-5, with 12 bases lining up with TRBD2. In germline, CDR1 is SGHTA, CDR2 FQGNSA. This CDR3 is 17 amino acids long. The trim removed 3 bases at V and 7 bases at J, leaving 12 bases unmatched. The CDR3 region has the DNA TGTGCCAGCAGCTTTGCGGGACTAGCGGGCCCCGGCAGGACCCAGTACTTC. It is translated as CASSFAGLAGPGRTQYF.

This chain joins TRBV7-2 and TRBJ1-1; tentatively, D is TRBD1 (6 bases). The CDR3 covers 15 residues. Germline V gives CDR1 SGHTA, CDR2 FQGNSA. Trimming shortened V by 6 bases and J by 5 bases, and 19 bases separated the two germline ends. CDR3 in DNA: TGTGCCAGCAGTTTCCAAGGGGGGGCAGGGACTGAAGCTTTCTTT. This encodes CASSFQGGAGTEAFF.

The chain is built from TRBV7-2 and TRBJ2-1, with TRBD2 identical over 10 bases. V lost 4 bases and J lost 2; bases outside the gene matches: 11. There are 18 residues in the CDR3. Germline V lookup: CDR1 SGHTA, CDR2 FQGNSA. The CDR3 bases are TGTGCCAGCAGCTCCCCGACTAGCGGGCGGTCGACCTACAATGAGCAGTTCTTC. Translation: CASSSPTSGRSTYNEQFF.